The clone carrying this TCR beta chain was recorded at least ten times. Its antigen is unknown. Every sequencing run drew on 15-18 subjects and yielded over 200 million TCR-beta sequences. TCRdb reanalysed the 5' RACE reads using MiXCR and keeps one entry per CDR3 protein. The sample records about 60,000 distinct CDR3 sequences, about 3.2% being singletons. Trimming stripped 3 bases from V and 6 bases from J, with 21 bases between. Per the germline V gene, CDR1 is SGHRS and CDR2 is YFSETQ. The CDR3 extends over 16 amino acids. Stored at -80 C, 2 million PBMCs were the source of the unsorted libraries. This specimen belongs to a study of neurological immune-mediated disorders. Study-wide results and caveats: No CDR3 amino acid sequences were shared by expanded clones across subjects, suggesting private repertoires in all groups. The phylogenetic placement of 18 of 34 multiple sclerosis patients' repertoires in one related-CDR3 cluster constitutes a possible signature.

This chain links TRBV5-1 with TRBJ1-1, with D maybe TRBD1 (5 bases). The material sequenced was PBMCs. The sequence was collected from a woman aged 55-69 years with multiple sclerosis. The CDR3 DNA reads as TGCGCCAGCAGCTCCAACCCAGGGATTGATTCTTCTGAAGCTTTCTTT. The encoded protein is CASSSNPGIDSSEAFF. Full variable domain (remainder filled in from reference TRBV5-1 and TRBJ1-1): KAGVTQTPRYLIKTRGQQVTLSCSPISGHRSVSWYQQTPGQGLQFLFEYFSETQRNKGNFPGRFSGRQFSNSRSEMNVSTLELGDSALYLCASSSNPGIDSSEAFFGQGTRLTVV.